Reported below is one T cell receptor (beta chain). V was cut by 6 bases and J by 4 bases, with 14 bases left in between. CDR1 and CDR2 from the germline V gene are MDHEN and SYDVKM. The CDR3 has 14 residues. The sample originates from a study of OX40 agonist ivuxolimab in advanced cancers. Generated by immunoSEQ multiplex PCR, the TCRdb table keeps only in-frame clones and is missing some. The profile shows roughly 87,000 clones, approximately 91% of them singletons. Autoimmune disease history or systemic immunosuppression was exclusionary. The J gene is TRBJ2-3, the V gene TRBV28; no clear D. This material consisted of CD4+ or CD8+ T cells sorted from blood, taken in a trial of the OX40 agonist ivuxolimab. This receptor was obtained from an adult with an advanced solid tumor such as melanoma, head and neck, liver or kidney cancer. This CDR3 reads CASSLQSSADTQYF. Written as DNA, the CDR3 is TGTGCCAGCAGCCTCCAGTCCAGCGCAGATACGCAGTATTTT.